These 14 T cell receptor beta chains came from one sample sequenced in a study of blood T cell repertoires in COVID-19. Repertoires were generated with immunoSEQ multiplex PCR, while TCRdb's copy carries only in-frame clones and drops some. The repertoire has 150,000 to 200,000 clones, almost 80% of them found once; the top ten carry 26%. The sequenced material came from peripheral blood. These receptors came from a woman in her seventies with acute or convalescent COVID-19.

The chain combines TRBV24-1 with TRBJ2-1; 8 positions match TRBD1. The CDR3 runs 16 residues. V dropped 6 bases and J dropped 12; count of bases not matched to a gene: 18. CDR1 and CDR2 from the germline V gene are KGHDR and SFDVKD. The chain's CDR3 is CATSPQPGGGFVGQFF. As DNA, the CDR3 is TGTGCCACCAGTCCCCAACCAGGGGGCGGGTTTGTTGGGCAGTTCTTC.

The rearrangement links TRBV24-1 to TRBJ1-5; tentatively, D is TRBD1 (5 bases). Trimming removed 5 bases from V and 7 bases from J, with 14 bases in between. In germline, CDR1 is KGHDR, CDR2 SFDVKD. CDR3 size: 14 residues. This chain's CDR3 is CATSGEQAEQPQHF. CDR3 nucleotide sequence: TGTGCCACCAGTGGAGAACAGGCCGAGCAGCCCCAGCATTTT.

V is TRBV3-1 (or the pseudogene TRBV3-2) and J is TRBJ1-1; 8 bases align to TRBD1. V shed 1 base and J 6 bases; nucleotides not matched to a gene: 7. Germline V CDR1 and CDR2: LGHDT, YNNKEL (reference sequence). This CDR3 contains 15 residues. DNA of the CDR3: TGTGCCAGCAGCCAAGCCAGGGGGCGAGGTCCTGAAGCTTTCTTT. Protein sequence: CASSQARGRGPEAFF.

This clone came up a few times. The chain carries TRBV7-2 and TRBJ2-1, with 12 nucleotides matching TRBD2. The CDR3 is 17 amino acids. The V gene end was trimmed by 2 bases and the J gene end by 3 bases; junction bases not matched to a gene: 5. Germline CDR1 reads SGHTA; CDR2 reads FQGNSA. CDR3 coding DNA: TGTGCCAGCAGCTTACTAGCGGGAGGGCCGGGCTACAATGAGCAGTTCTTC. Its protein is CASSLLAGGPGYNEQFF. The whole variable domain, filled in from reference TRBV7-2 and TRBJ2-1, reads GAGVSQSPSNKVTEKGKDVELRCDPISGHTALYWYRQSLGQGLEFLIYFQGNSAPDKSGLPSDRFSAERTGGSVSTLTIQRTQQEDSAVYLCASSLLAGGPGYNEQFFGPGTRLTVL.

This chain connects TRBV7-3 to TRBJ2-2; TRBD2 matches at 14 bases. The V gene's germline CDR1 is SGHTA and CDR2 FQGTGA. This CDR3 comprises 17 residues. V was clipped by 6 bases and J by 5 bases; unmatched bases: 8. The CDR3 loop reads CASSGTSGSWETGELFF. CDR3 coding DNA: TGTGCCAGCAGTGGGACTAGCGGGAGTTGGGAAACCGGGGAGCTGTTTTTT.

The rearrangement joins TRBV5-1 to TRBJ2-3, with 7 bases fitting TRBD1. This CDR3 has 15 residues. V lost 3 bases, J lost 2 bases, and 6 bases stayed unmatched. Germline CDR1 and CDR2: SGHRS and YFSETQ. The CDR3 here is CASSSWGQITDTQYF. In nucleotides, the CDR3 is TGCGCCAGCAGCTCATGGGGACAGATCACAGATACGCAGTATTTT.

A single count supports this clone. This chain links TRBV12-3 or TRBV12-4 with TRBJ1-1; D ambiguous. V was cut by 3 bases and J by 1 base, with 6 bases left in between. This CDR3 comprises 13 residues. The CDR3 nucleotides are TGTGCCAGCAGTTTCAACAGGAACACTGAAGCTTTCTTT. Translation: CASSFNRNTEAFF.

The chain joins TRBV24-1 to TRBJ2-7; 8 bases agree with TRBD1. The CDR3 length is 15 residues. V trimming: 6 bases; J trimming: 0 bases; junction bases outside the gene matches: 6. Per germline, CDR1 KGHDR and CDR2 SFDVKD. CDR3 loop: CATSHHTGGSYEQYF. CDR3 DNA: TGTGCCACCAGTCACCATACAGGGGGCTCCTACGAGCAGTACTTC.

The chain couples TRBV11-2 to TRBJ2-7, with TRBD2 matching over 13 bases. Germline assignment: CDR1 SGHAT and CDR2 FQNNGV. The CDR3 spans 16 residues. Trimming at V came to 1 base and at J to 3 bases, leaving 3 bases not matched to a gene. The CDR3 sequence: CASSLVGLAGIYEQYF. In DNA, the CDR3 is TGTGCCAGCAGCTTAGTGGGACTAGCGGGAATCTACGAGCAGTACTTC.

The gene calls are TRBV25-1 and TRBJ2-1; 10 bases fit TRBD1. The germline gives CDR1 MGHDK, CDR2 SYGVNS. This CDR3 has 16 residues. The ends lost 2 bases at V and 2 bases at J; junction bases unmatched: 3. CDR3 sequence: CASSEGDRGPYNEQFF. In DNA form, the CDR3 reads TGTGCCAGCAGTGAAGGTGACAGGGGGCCCTACAATGAGCAGTTCTTC.

This clone was counted only a few times. This chain joins TRBV5-1 and TRBJ1-3; D not resolved. The ends were cut back, 1 base at V and 1 base at J, with 12 bases in the middle. The CDR3 totals 16 residues. The germline gives CDR1 SGHRS, CDR2 YFSETQ. The CDR3 loop is CASSLNSRASGNTIYF. In nucleotides, the CDR3 is TGCGCCAGCAGCTTGAACTCGCGGGCTTCTGGAAACACCATATATTTT.

This chain joins TRBV6-5 and TRBJ1-5; D remains ambiguous. Between the trimmed V and J ends, which lost 6 bases and 0 bases, there was a span of 9 bases. CDR1 and CDR2 from the germline V gene are MNHEY and SVGAGI. The CDR3 has 14 residues. CDR3 loop: CASRSSYSNQPQHF. CDR3 nucleotides: TGTGCCAGCAGGAGCTCTTATAGCAATCAGCCCCAGCATTTT.

The chain combines TRBV29-1 with TRBJ2-3; tentatively, D is TRBD2 (5 bases). This CDR3 has 11 residues. CDR1 and CDR2 (germline): SQVTM, ANQGSEA. V lost 6 bases and J lost 2, with 6 bases in between. The CDR3 bases are TGCAGCGTGGACTTCACAGATACGCAGTATTTT. Translating gives CSVDFTDTQYF.

The J gene is TRBJ2-2, the V gene TRBV5-6; maybe TRBD2 (6 bases). This CDR3 has 13 amino acids. V was cut by 5 bases and J by 6 bases, with 11 bases left in between. Germline V lookup: CDR1 SGHDT, CDR2 YYEEEE. CDR3 nucleotides: TGTGCCAGCAGTCACTCGGGGGCCGGGGAGCTGTTTTTT. Its translation is CASSHSGAGELFF.